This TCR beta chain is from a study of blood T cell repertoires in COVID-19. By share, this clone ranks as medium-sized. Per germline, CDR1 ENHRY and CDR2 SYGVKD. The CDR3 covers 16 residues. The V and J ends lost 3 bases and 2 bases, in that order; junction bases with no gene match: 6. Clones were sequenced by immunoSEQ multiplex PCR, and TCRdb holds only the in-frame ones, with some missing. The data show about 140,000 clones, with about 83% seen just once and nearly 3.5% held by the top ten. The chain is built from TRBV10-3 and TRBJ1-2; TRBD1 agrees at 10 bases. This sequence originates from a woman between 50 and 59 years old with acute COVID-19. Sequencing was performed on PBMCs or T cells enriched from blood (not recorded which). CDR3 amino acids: CAISDYDRGLNYGYTF. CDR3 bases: TGTGCCATCAGTGATTACGACAGGGGGCTGAACTATGGCTACACCTTC.